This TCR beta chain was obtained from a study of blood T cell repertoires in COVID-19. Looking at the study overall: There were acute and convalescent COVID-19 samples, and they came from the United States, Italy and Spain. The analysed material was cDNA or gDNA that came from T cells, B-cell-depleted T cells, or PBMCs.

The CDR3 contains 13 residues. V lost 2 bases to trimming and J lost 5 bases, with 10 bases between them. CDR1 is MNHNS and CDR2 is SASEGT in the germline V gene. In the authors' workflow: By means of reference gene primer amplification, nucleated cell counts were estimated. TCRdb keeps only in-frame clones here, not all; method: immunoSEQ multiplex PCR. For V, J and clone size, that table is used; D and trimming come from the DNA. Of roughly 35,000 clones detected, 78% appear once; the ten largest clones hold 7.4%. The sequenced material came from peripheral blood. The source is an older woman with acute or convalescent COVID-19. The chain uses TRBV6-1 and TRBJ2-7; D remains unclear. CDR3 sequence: CASSEQVVDEQYF. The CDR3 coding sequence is TGTGCCAGCAGTGAACAGGTCGTCGACGAGCAGTACTTC.